The next 24 T cell receptor beta chains were all read from a single sample in a study of regulatory T cells in long-lasting Graves disease. According to the study, TCR beta libraries were built with iRepertoire HTBI primers and CDR3-region Arm-PCR. TCRdb re-derived calls from the multiplex PCR reads in MiXCR, one entry per CDR3 protein. Among about 430,000 distinct CDR3 sequences listed, around 23% were seen once. Time point defined: persistent/refractory GD, antithyroid drugs over 5 years with positive TRAb. PBMC-derived RNA was used for the TCR library. This material consisted of peripheral blood mononuclear cells (PBMCs), taken when the disease was refractory, from a patient treated with antithyroid drugs. The receptor set was obtained from a female donor with Graves disease.

Of note for this clonotype: An end of the junction does not agree with germline; a read error may underlie this. This chain links TRBV4-1 with TRBJ1-1; D gene uncertain. The CDR3 sequence is 14 residues long. Germline lookup yields CDR1 MGHRA and CDR2 YSYEKL. CDR3: CASGQLTQVAEAFF. CDR3 in DNA: TGCGCCAGCGGCCAATTGACCCAGGTCGCTGAAGCTTTCTTT.

This clonotype showed up just a few times. The J gene is TRBJ1-1, the V gene TRBV3-1; D possibly corresponds to TRBD1 (5 bases). CDR3 length equals 14 residues. Germline V gene sequence: CDR1 LGHDT, CDR2 YNNKEL (reference sequence). Trimming took 1 base from V and 5 from J, leaving 11 bases between them. CDR3 loop: CASSQVLGETEAFF. As DNA, the CDR3 is TGTGCCAGCAGCCAAGTATTAGGGGAAACTGAAGCTTTCTTT. The full variable domain, rest sourced from reference TRBV3-1 and TRBJ1-1, is DTAVSQTPKYLVTQMGNDKSIKCEQNLGHDTMYWYKQDSKKFLKIMFSYNNKELIINETVPNRFSPKSPDKAHLNLHINSLELGDSAVYFCASSQVLGETEAFFGQGTRLTVV.

The chain uses TRBV7-3 and TRBJ2-3; the match to TRBD2 covers 8 bases. The V gene's germline CDR1 is SGHTA and CDR2 FQGTGA. This CDR3 is 16 amino acids long. The junction had 9 bases not matched to a gene; V was cut back by 5 bases and J by 2 bases. CDR3 in amino acids: CASSLGGSGNTDTQYF. CDR3 sequence (DNA): TGTGCCAGCAGCCTAGGGGGTAGCGGGAACACAGATACGCAGTATTTT. Supplemented by reference TRBV7-3 and TRBJ2-3, the full variable domain reads GAGVSQTPSNKVTEKGKYVELRCDPISGHTALYWYRQSLGQGPEFLIYFQGTGAADDSGLPNDRFFAVRPEGSVSTLKIQRTERGDSAVYLCASSLGGSGNTDTQYFGPGTRLTVL.

DNA of the CDR3: TGTGCCAGCAGCCTACGGACAGCAGACACCGGGGAGCTGTTTTTT. It codes for CASSLRTADTGELFF. The rearrangement joins TRBV7-9 to TRBJ2-2; possible D gene TRBD1, 6 bases. Germline V CDR1 and CDR2: SEHNR, FQNEAQ (reference sequence). V was shortened by 5 bases and J by 3 bases, with 13 bases between the two germline ends. The CDR3 contains 15 residues.

On this clonotype: This may be a read error: a much more frequent sequence differs by one nucleotide. V is TRBV3-1 and J is TRBJ1-1; D not certain. The germline gives CDR1 LGHDT, CDR2 YNNKEL (reference sequence). This CDR3 has 14 residues. Trimming stripped 4 bases from V and 5 bases from J, with 14 bases between. CDR3 residues: CASSRSWQETEAFF. In DNA, the CDR3 is TGTGCCAGCAGCCGTTCGTGGCAGGAGACTGAAGCTTTCTTT.

V usage is TRBV6-2 or TRBV6-3 and J usage is TRBJ1-6; TRBD1 might be the D (6 bases). Trimming stripped 6 bases from V and 6 bases from J, with 21 bases between. Germline CDR1 and CDR2: MNHEY and SVGEGT. This CDR3 is 17 amino acids long. This CDR3 is CASRGGAQGWGNSPLHF. DNA for the CDR3: TGTGCCAGCAGGGGGGGGGCGCAAGGGTGGGGTAATTCACCCCTCCACTTT.

This clonotype was seen ten or more times. As DNA, the CDR3 is TGTGCCAGCCATACCGGGGGGACAGGGGCCAACGTCCTGACTTTC. Translating gives CASHTGGTGANVLTF. This chain connects TRBV6-1 to TRBJ2-6, with D possibly TRBD2 on 7 matching bases. The CDR3 covers 15 residues. V was pared by 8 bases and J by 4 bases, with 15 bases between. Germline CDR1 is MNHNS and CDR2 is SASEGT.

This clonotype was seen only once. V usage is TRBV18 and J usage is TRBJ1-1; D unresolved. The CDR3 is made up of 14 amino acids. The germline V and J ends were trimmed by 3 bases and 1 base, with 9 bases remaining between them. Germline assignment: CDR1 KGHSH and CDR2 LQKENI. The CDR3, as DNA: TGTGCCAGCTCACCCACCACGGCGAACACTGAAGCTTTCTTT. It encodes CASSPTTANTEAFF.

This clonotype was found a few times. The rearrangement links TRBV9 to TRBJ2-7; D is unclear. CDR3 length: 13 amino acids. V lost 4 bases to trimming and J lost 3 bases, with 11 bases between them. Germline CDR1 SGDLS, CDR2 YYNGEE. CDR3 in amino acids: CASSLDTRYEQYF. The CDR3 DNA sequence: TGTGCCAGCAGCCTAGATACACGCTACGAGCAGTACTTC.

CDR3 coding DNA: TGTGCCAGCAGCTTTATCCTCGTAACAGGACTAGCGGGAGCGACCGGGGAGCTGTTTTTT. This codes for CASSFILVTGLAGATGELFF. The V call is TRBV7-9, the J call TRBJ2-2, with 13 bases that match TRBD2. Germline V gives CDR1 SEHNR, CDR2 FQNEAQ (reference sequence). The length of the CDR3 is 20 residues. V trimming: 3 bases; J trimming: 5 bases; junction bases outside the gene matches: 15.

The chain carries TRBV10-3 and TRBJ1-3; 8 bases agree with TRBD1. This CDR3 has 16 amino acids. The germline CDR1 and CDR2 sequences are ENHRY and SYGVKD. With V trimmed by 8 bases and J by 2 bases, 11 bases remained unmatched. DNA for the CDR3: TGTGCCATCGGGCCGGGACAGGCGGCCGCTGGAAACACCATATATTTT. It codes for CAIGPGQAAAGNTIYF.

This clonotype was detected many times. The chain carries TRBV6-1 and TRBJ1-2; D may be TRBD1 (6 bases). The CDR3 is made up of 20 amino acids. Trimming took 2 bases from V and 0 from J, leaving 25 bases between them. Per germline, CDR1 MNHNS and CDR2 SASEGT. CDR3 protein: CASSETTAAGVGGPNYGYTF. Written as DNA, the CDR3 is TGTGCCAGCAGTGAAACGACCGCAGCCGGGGTAGGGGGGCCTAACTATGGCTACACCTTC.

This clonotype has just a few counts. Germline and junction disagree at one end, which may indicate a read error. CDR3 nucleotide sequence: TGCCTCCCCCCCCCCCGGGGGTCCTACGAGCAGTACTTC. It is translated as CLPPPRGSYEQYF. J is TRBJ2-7 and V is TRBV7-3, with D possibly TRBD2 on 6 matching bases. The CDR3 consists of 13 residues. Germline assignment: CDR1 SGHTA and CDR2 FQGTGA.

This clonotype was seen at least ten times. V gene TRBV5-1 combines with J gene TRBJ1-1; no firm D call. Germline V gene lookup returns CDR1 SGHRS and CDR2 YFSETQ. The CDR3 covers 17 residues. V was shortened by 0 bases and J by 1 base, with 16 bases between the two germline ends. Here the CDR3 reads CASSLVGNMSGNTEAFF. CDR3 nucleotides: TGCGCCAGCAGCTTGGTCGGAAACATGAGCGGGAACACTGAAGCTTTCTTT. Using reference TRBV5-1 and TRBJ1-1 for the parts outside the CDR3, the full variable domain is KAGVTQTPRYLIKTRGQQVTLSCSPISGHRSVSWYQQTPGQGLQFLFEYFSETQRNKGNFPGRFSGRQFSNSRSEMNVSTLELGDSALYLCASSLVGNMSGNTEAFFGQGTRLTVV.

This clonotype was counted ten times or more. The chain recombines TRBV6-1 with TRBJ2-7, with TRBD2 matching over 7 bases. CDR1 is MNHNS, CDR2 SASEGT, per germline. The CDR3 runs to 14 residues. V was pared by 4 bases and J by 5 bases, with 8 bases of the junction left unmatched. The CDR3 region has the DNA TGTGCCAGCAGTGCCGCGGGAGAATCGAACGAGCAGTACTTC. Protein product: CASSAAGESNEQYF.

The rearrangement links TRBV4-1 to TRBJ2-7; maybe TRBD2 (7 bases). The CDR3 has 14 residues. V lost 1 base and J lost 4, with 11 bases in between. Per germline, CDR1 MGHRA and CDR2 YSYEKL. The CDR3: CASSQGKGGYEQYF. DNA for the CDR3: TGCGCCAGCAGCCAAGGCAAGGGGGGGTACGAGCAGTACTTC.

Points on this clonotype: A far larger clone is a single base away, which makes a read error likely. The CDR3 sequence is CACSSDSYGYTF. Written as DNA, the CDR3 is TGTGCCTGCAGTTCGGACAGCTATGGCTACACCTTC. The chain links TRBV2 to TRBJ2-4, with a possible D match to TRBD1 (6 bases). The J call is uncertain, as TRBJ1-2 better fits the DNA end. Looked up from germline, CDR1 is SNHLY and CDR2 is FYNNEI. This CDR3 region has 12 residues.

This clonotype was seen at least ten times. This chain connects TRBV28 to TRBJ1-1; weak D call: TRBD1 (5 bases). The CDR3 runs to 16 residues. The V end lost 2 bases, the J end lost 1 base, and 14 bases lay between the germline ends. Germline CDR1 MDHEN, CDR2 SYDVKM. DNA of the CDR3: TGTGCCAGCAGTTTAGTCCTCAGGGCGGGGAACACTGAAGCTTTCTTT. Translation gives CASSLVLRAGNTEAFF.

A word on this clonotype: A much larger clone differs from this one at a single base, so this may be a read error. The chain joins TRBV6-5 to TRBJ2-7; 10 bases are a match to TRBD2. The CDR3 has 15 amino acids. Germline lookup yields CDR1 MNHEY and CDR2 SVGAGI. CDR3 DNA: TGTGCCGGCAGTTTAGAGCTAGCGGGAGCCCACGAGCAGTACTTC. Protein product: CAGSLELAGAHEQYF.

This clonotype has just a few counts. The genes are TRBV13 and TRBJ1-4; 10 positions match TRBD1. CDR3 length: 14 residues. Germline V gives CDR1 PRHDT, CDR2 FYEKMQ (reference sequence). The V segment lost 5 bases and the J segment 10 bases; nucleotides outside the gene matches: 7. The CDR3 loop reads CASSTGQGGGKLFF. CDR3 bases: TGTGCCAGCAGCACAGGACAGGGGGGAGGAAAACTGTTTTTT.

This clonotype appeared many times. This rearrangement joins TRBV28 to TRBJ2-4; D possibly matches TRBD1 or TRBD2 (5 bases each). Germline V lookup: CDR1 MDHEN, CDR2 SYDVKM. There are 15 residues in the CDR3. V shed 10 bases and J shed 4 bases, with 20 bases lying between them. DNA of the CDR3: TGTGCCACCGGGGCGGACCTTTTAGGGAAAAACATTCAGTACTTC. Protein product: CATGADLLGKNIQYF.

This clonotype has just a few counts. This sequence joins TRBV5-6 and TRBJ2-7; 8 bases agree with TRBD2. From germline, CDR1 is SGHDT and CDR2 YYEEEE. The J segment lost 2 bases and the V segment lost 2 bases, leaving 3 bases of the junction unmatched. The CDR3 length is 14 residues. The CDR3 DNA reads as TGTGCCAGCAGCTTAGGACTAGCCCCCTACGAGCAGTACTTC. Residues: CASSLGLAPYEQYF.

In its sample, this clonotype was seen a few times. V and J are TRBV11-2 and TRBJ2-2, with no clear D. V dropped 6 bases and J dropped 4 bases, with 9 bases sitting between them. The CDR3 extends over 13 amino acids. Germline values: CDR1 SGHAT, CDR2 FQNNGV. This chain's CDR3 is CASSSYLTGELFF. CDR3 nucleotide sequence: TGTGCCAGCAGTTCGTACCTCACCGGGGAGCTGTTTTTT. Variable domain in full (rest from reference TRBV11-2 and TRBJ2-2): EAGVAQSPRYKIIEKRQSVAFWCNPISGHATLYWYQQILGQGPKLLIQFQNNGVVDDSQLPKDRFSAERLKGVDSTLKIQPAKLEDSAVYLCASSSYLTGELFFGEGSRLTVL.

For this clonotype: This may arise from a read error, as a much more abundant clone is one base away. The genes are TRBV6-1 and TRBJ2-5, with 7 positions matching TRBD1. The CDR3 consists of 15 residues. V shed 3 bases, J shed 1 base, and the junction held 5 bases outside the gene matches. Germline CDR1 and CDR2: MNHNS and SASEGT. The CDR3 protein is CASSETGSSQETQYF. The CDR3 DNA reads TGTGCCAGCAGTGAGACAGGGAGTAGCCAAGAGACCCAGTACTTC.